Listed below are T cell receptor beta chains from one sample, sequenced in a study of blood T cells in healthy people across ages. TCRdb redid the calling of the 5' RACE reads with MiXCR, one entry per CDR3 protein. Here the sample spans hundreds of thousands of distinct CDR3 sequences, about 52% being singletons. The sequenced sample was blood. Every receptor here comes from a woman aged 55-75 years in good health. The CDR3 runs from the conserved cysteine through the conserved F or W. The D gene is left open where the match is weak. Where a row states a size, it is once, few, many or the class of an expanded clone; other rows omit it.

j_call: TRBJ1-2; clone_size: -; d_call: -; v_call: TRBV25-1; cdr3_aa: CASSEFEGAGLYGYTF; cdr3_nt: TGTGCCAGCAGTGAATTCGAAGGGGCAGGGCTCTATGGCTACACCTTC
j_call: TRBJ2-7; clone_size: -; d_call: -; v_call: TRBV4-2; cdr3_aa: CASSQGVSGSRSSYEQYF; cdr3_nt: TGTGCCAGCAGCCAAGGGGTTTCAGGGTCCAGAAGCTCCTACGAGCAGTACTTC
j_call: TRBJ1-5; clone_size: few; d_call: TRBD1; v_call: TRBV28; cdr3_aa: CASSLLDRLMGQPQHF; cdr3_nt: TGTGCCAGCAGTTTGCTGGACAGGTTAATGGGTCAGCCCCAGCATTTT
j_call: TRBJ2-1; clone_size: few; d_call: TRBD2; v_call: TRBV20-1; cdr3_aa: CSARVSGLAGVYNEQFF; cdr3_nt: TGCAGTGCTAGAGTTTCGGGACTAGCGGGAGTTTACAATGAGCAGTTCTTC
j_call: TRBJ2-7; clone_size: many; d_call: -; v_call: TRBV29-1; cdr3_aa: CSVEDDRTYEQYF; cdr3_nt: TGCAGCGTTGAGGATGACAGGACCTACGAGCAGTACTTC
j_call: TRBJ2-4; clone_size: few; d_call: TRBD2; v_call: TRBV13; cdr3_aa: CASSLGPTGRGENIQYF; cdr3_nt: TGTGCCAGCAGCTTAGGCCCGACTGGGCGGGGGGAAAACATTCAGTACTTC
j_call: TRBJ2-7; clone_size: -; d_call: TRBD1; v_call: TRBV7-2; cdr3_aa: CASSPLRDRGSLLYF; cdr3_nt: TGTGCCAGCAGCCCTCTCCGGGACAGGGGCTCCTTGCTGTACTTC
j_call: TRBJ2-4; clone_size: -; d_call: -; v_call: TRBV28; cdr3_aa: CASSLSQPPFTNHAKNIQYF; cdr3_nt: TGTGCCAGCAGTTTGTCCCAACCTCCTTTCACTAATCATGCCAAAAACATTCAGTACTTC
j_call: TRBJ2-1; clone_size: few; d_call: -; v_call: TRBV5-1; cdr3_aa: CASSKAPGAENEQFF; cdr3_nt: TGCGCCAGCAGCAAGGCGCCCGGGGCTGAAAATGAGCAGTTCTTC
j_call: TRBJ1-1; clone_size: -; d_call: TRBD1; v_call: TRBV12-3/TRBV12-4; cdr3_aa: CASSKETGTEAFF; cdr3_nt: TGTGCCAGCAGTAAAGAGACAGGGACTGAAGCTTTCTTT
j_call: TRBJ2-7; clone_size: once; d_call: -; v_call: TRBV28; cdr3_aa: CASISGKKVGYEQYF; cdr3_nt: TGTGCCAGCATCTCTGGGAAGAAGGTTGGCTACGAGCAGTACTTC
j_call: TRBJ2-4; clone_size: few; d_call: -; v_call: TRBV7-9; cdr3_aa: CASSLAGENIQYF; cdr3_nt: TGTGCCAGCAGCTTAGCGGGAGAAAACATTCAGTACTTC
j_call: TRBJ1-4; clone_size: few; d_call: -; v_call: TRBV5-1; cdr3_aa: CASSLWGTNEKLFF; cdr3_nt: TGCGCCAGCAGCCTGTGGGGGACTAATGAAAAACTGTTTTTT
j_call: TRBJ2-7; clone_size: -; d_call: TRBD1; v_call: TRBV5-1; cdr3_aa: CASSWGPGQGSYEQYF; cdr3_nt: TGCGCCAGCAGCTGGGGCCCGGGACAGGGGTCCTACGAGCAGTACTTC